This T cell receptor (beta chain) was profiled in a study of T cell responses to AZD1222 COVID-19 vaccine (dated by TCRdb to the early 2020s). General notes on the study: Because spike-specific TCR depth and breadth did not differ between the two schedules, AZD1222 recipients who got a second dose at roughly 4 weeks were pooled with those who got a second dose at roughly 12 weeks. A total of over 230 trial participants underwent TCR sequencing, of whom around 210 had received two doses of AZD1222 and some 26 had received two doses of the MenACWY control vaccine. Trial participants were enrolled into age subgroups of 18-55, 56-69 and 70-plus years, which contained 148, 28 and 57 TCR-sequenced participants, respectively.

The intended sense of this specimen's time point label: baseline before first vaccination. Vaccinee samples were obtained from the UK trials COV001 and COV002, which included a single-blind randomized controlled phase 2/3 trial of AZD1222 (ChAdOx1 nCoV-19) in healthy adults. For TCRbeta chain sequencing, PBMC samples were collected from trial participants at day 0 and at day 28 after the second dose. Remarks on this clone: Its binding antigen is unknown. The input lacks base qualities; no much larger clone sits a single base away.

Study-wide findings and limitations: Vaccine-associated CD4 TCRs spanned the whole spike protein, with dominant responses in regions 160-218 and 743-854. In the small 56-69-year group, the increase in depth fell short of significance, most likely because of low power. Reportedly, almost half of the unique spike-specific TCRs recognized epitopes lying outside the regions that are mutated in the B.1.351 and B.1.1.7 variants. Conclusions about previously exposed vaccinees are limited because only five to seven AZD1222 recipients were SARS-CoV-2 seropositive at baseline. No day 14 peak-response samples were available, so repertoires were characterized only after the peak T cell response. After two AZD1222 doses, spike-specific TCR breadth and depth were significantly higher than at day 0 and than in MenACWY recipients. Participants were mostly white British, with more females than males. The authors suggested clonal diversity may have been underestimated.

The cysteine opens and the phenylalanine closes a CDR3 of 16 amino acids. Here the CDR3 DNA is all that survives: 48 bases in frame from base 1. The germline V gene provides CDR1 MDHEN and CDR2 SYDVKM. V lost 2 bases and J lost 6 bases; the stretch between them is 14 bases long. The CDR3 regions of human TCRbeta chains were subjected to immunosequencing. The authors processed their data as follows. Repertoire TCRs were matched against a reference library of SARS-CoV-2-specific TCRs generated with the MIRA antigen-specificity platform. Breadth meant the fraction of unique TCRs that were SARS-CoV-2-associated, whereas depth meant the fraction of total T cells that were SARS-CoV-2-associated. Using the MIRA data, every spike-specific TCR was mapped to the spike region that the TCR reacted to and assigned to either a CD4 or a CD8 class. Log10-transformed breadth and depth values were compared by one-way ANOVA with Sidak's multiple comparisons tests. Here the immuneACCESS table is served through TCRdb, limited to in-frame sequences with V and J called. Missing clones are a known gap in these copies; in checked studies unresolved V genes cover under half, and the rest lacks a known reason. V, J and clone size were drawn from that table, and D and trimming were deduced from the DNA. The sample data list 170,000 or so clones, and about nine tenths of these were observed just once. The top ten constitute roughly 1.6% of the sample.

Sequenced material: peripheral blood, taken on day 0 of AZD1222 vaccination. The sequence was collected from an adult in good health. This chain joins TRBV28 to TRBJ1-6; tentative D gene TRBD1, with 5 bases matching. The sequenced DNA: TGTGCCAGCAGTTTAGGGGGGGATTTACCTAATTCACCCCTCCACTTT. Translation gives CASSLGGDLPNSPLHF.